This entry describes one T cell receptor (beta chain). The germline gives CDR1 SGHKS, CDR2 YYEKEE (reference sequence). The CDR3 totals 16 residues. V shed 1 base and J 5 bases; nucleotides not matched to a gene: 10. The sample originates from a study of blood T cell repertoires in COVID-19. Seattle participants joined during active infection and were tracked over time. Assay used: immunoSEQ multiplex PCR; TCRdb lists only in-frame clones, some missing. Of 300,000 to 400,000 clones listed, roughly 90% were seen once; the top ten hold roughly 9.9%. The chain uses TRBV5-5 and TRBJ1-1, with 8 positions matching TRBD1. This receptor was obtained from a man aged 25 to 40 with COVID-19, enrolled during active disease. Sequenced sample: peripheral blood. The CDR3 sequence: CASSLFPGGAGTEAFF. In nucleotides, the CDR3 is TGTGCCAGCAGCTTGTTTCCAGGGGGCGCGGGTACTGAAGCTTTCTTT.